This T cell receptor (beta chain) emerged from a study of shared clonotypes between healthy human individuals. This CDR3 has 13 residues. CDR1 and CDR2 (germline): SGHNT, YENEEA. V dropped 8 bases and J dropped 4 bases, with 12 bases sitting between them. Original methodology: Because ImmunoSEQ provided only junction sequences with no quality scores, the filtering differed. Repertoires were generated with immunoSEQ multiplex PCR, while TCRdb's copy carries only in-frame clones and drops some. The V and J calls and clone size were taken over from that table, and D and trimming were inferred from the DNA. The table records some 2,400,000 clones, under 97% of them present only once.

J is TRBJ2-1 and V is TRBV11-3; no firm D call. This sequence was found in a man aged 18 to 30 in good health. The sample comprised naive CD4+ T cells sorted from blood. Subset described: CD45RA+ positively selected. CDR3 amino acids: CASSETRYNEQFF. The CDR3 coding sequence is TGTGCCAGCTCGGAGACCAGATACAATGAGCAGTTCTTC.